The 22 T cell receptor beta chains listed next were all sequenced from one sample in a study of cytomegalovirus exposure and HLA in healthy donors. The repertoire was sequenced with immunoSEQ multiplex PCR; TCRdb's copy has only in-frame clones and lacks some. This repertoire shows under 250,000 clones, around four fifths found once; its top ten account for 4.5% to 6%. Sequencing was done on a sample of PBMCs. Receptors originate from a woman younger than 30 in good health and CMV-seronegative.

The chain has TRBV30 and TRBJ1-4; maybe TRBD1 (5 bases). CDR1 GTSNPN and CDR2 SVGIG come from the germline V gene (reference sequence). The V gene lost 5 bases and the J gene lost 5 bases, with 12 bases spanning the gap. The length of the CDR3 is 13 residues. The CDR3 bases are TGTGCCTGGGGGGGACGGCTGAATGAAAAACTGTTTTTT. It translates to CAWGGRLNEKLFF.

The chain is built from TRBV6-4 and TRBJ2-2; D ambiguous. This CDR3 is 14 amino acids long. Per the germline V gene, CDR1 is MRHNA and CDR2 is SNTAGT. Trimming stripped 8 bases from V and 0 bases from J, with 10 bases between. As DNA, the CDR3 is TGTGCCAGCCGGGCGGCAGCGAACACCGGGGAGCTGTTTTTT. Protein: CASRAAANTGELFF.

The chain couples TRBV10-2 to TRBJ1-2; the D gene is possibly TRBD1 (5 bases). Between the trimmed V and J ends, which lost 6 bases and 5 bases, there was a span of 13 bases. Germline assignment: CDR1 WSHSY and CDR2 SAAADI. This CDR3 region has 13 residues. Here the CDR3 reads CASSRDGQYGYTF. The CDR3 nucleotides are TGCGCCAGCAGCCGGGACGGTCAGTATGGCTACACCTTC.

This clone appeared a few times. V and J are TRBV27 and TRBJ1-5, with D hard to call. V was cut by 3 bases and J by 4 bases, with 7 bases left in between. The germline V gene has CDR1 MNHEY and CDR2 SMNVEV (reference sequence). The CDR3 contains 13 residues. CDR3 in amino acids: CASSFAGNQPQHF. CDR3 nucleotides: TGTGCCAGCAGTTTCGCGGGGAATCAGCCCCAGCATTTT.

The rearrangement uses TRBV27 and TRBJ2-7, with 11 nucleotides matching TRBD2. This CDR3 spans 14 amino acids. Germline CDR1 and CDR2: MNHEY and SMNVEV (reference sequence). The V gene end was trimmed by 5 bases and the J gene end by 6 bases; junction bases not matched to a gene: 6. CDR3 DNA sequence: TGTGCCAGCAGTCTAGCGGGAGGTCCCTCCGAGCAGTACTTC. Its translation is CASSLAGGPSEQYF.

The chain combines TRBV6-1 with TRBJ1-5; 8 bases match TRBD1. With 8 bases clipped from V and 2 bases from J, the junction kept 5 bases outside the gene matches. The CDR3 is 14 amino acids. Germline V gene sequence: CDR1 MNHNS, CDR2 SASEGT. The DNA of the CDR3 is TGTGCCAGCGTTGGACAGGGAGGCAATCAGCCCCAGCATTTT. It specifies CASVGQGGNQPQHF.

The rearrangement links TRBV27 to TRBJ1-2; the match to TRBD1 covers 8 bases. The CDR3 has 15 residues. Germline CDR1 and CDR2: MNHEY and SMNVEV (reference sequence). The V and J ends lost 3 bases and 11 bases, in that order; junction bases with no gene match: 14. The CDR3 here is CASSFVTGGKTRYTF. In DNA, the CDR3 is TGTGCCAGCAGTTTCGTTACAGGGGGGAAAACGCGATACACCTTC.

The rearrangement joins TRBV7-2 to TRBJ2-2; D uncertain. The CDR3 consists of 15 residues. With 1 base removed from V and 7 bases from J, the gap between germline ends came to 13 bases. CDR1 is SGHTA, CDR2 FQGNSA, per germline. CDR3 residues: CASSLDLTRNGELFF. In DNA, the CDR3 is TGTGCCAGCAGCTTAGACCTAACGAGGAACGGGGAGCTGTTTTTT.

The chain joins TRBV6-6 to TRBJ2-7, with 8 bases lining up with TRBD2. Germline CDR1 reads MNHNY; CDR2 reads SVGAGI (reference sequence). The junction had 8 bases not matched to a gene; V was cut back by 0 bases and J by 4 bases. This CDR3 has 16 amino acids. In nucleotides, the CDR3 is TGTGCCAGCAGTTACTCGAGTAGCGGGAACGGGTACGAGCAGTACTTC. Translation: CASSYSSSGNGYEQYF.

Details on this clone: At the DNA level, this CDR3 is encoded by other sequences in the same sample as well. The chain carries TRBV30 and TRBJ1-5, with D possibly TRBD1 on 6 matching bases. V lost 0 bases and J lost 4, with 7 bases in between. This CDR3 spans 13 amino acids. The germline V gene encodes CDR1 GTSNPN and CDR2 SVGIG (reference sequence). In DNA, the CDR3 is TGTGCCTGGAGTGTACAGGGTAATCAGCCCCAGCATTTT. Amino acids: CAWSVQGNQPQHF.

The chain uses TRBV12-2 and TRBJ1-1. TRBV12-2 is an annotated pseudogene. This CDR3 spans 10 amino acids. The DNA of the CDR3 is TGTGCAAGTCGAGCTTTAGCAGCTTTCTTT. Residues: CASRALAAFF.

The chain joins TRBV2 to TRBJ2-5; 11 positions match TRBD1. This CDR3 contains 14 residues. Germline assignment: CDR1 SNHLY and CDR2 FYNNEI. Trimming removed 6 bases from V and 4 bases from J; junction bases left unmatched: 4. CDR3 bases: TGTGCCAGCAGGGAGGACAGGGGGCCAGAGACCCAGTACTTC. It encodes CASREDRGPETQYF.

The chain carries TRBV6-5 and TRBJ2-7, with D possibly matching TRBD2 (6 bases). V dropped 6 bases and J dropped 0 bases, with 15 bases sitting between them. The length of the CDR3 is 15 residues. Germline V CDR1 and CDR2: MNHEY, SVGAGI. The CDR3 reads CASRKDLRGSYEQYF. The CDR3 nucleotides read TGTGCCAGCAGGAAGGATCTGCGGGGCTCCTACGAGCAGTACTTC.

The chain is built from TRBV30 and TRBJ2-5; 9 positions match TRBD2. CDR3 length: 12 residues. CDR1 and CDR2 from the germline V gene are GTSNPN and SVGIG (reference sequence). Unmatched junction bases numbered 4, after V lost 5 bases and J lost 6 bases. The CDR3 sequence: CAWEAGGKTQYF. In DNA, the CDR3 is TGTGCCTGGGAGGCGGGGGGGAAGACCCAGTACTTC.

This clone was detected a few times. J is TRBJ2-5 and V is TRBV27; no definite D call. V was cut by 5 bases and J by 3 bases, with 7 bases left in between. The V gene's germline CDR1 is MNHEY and CDR2 SMNVEV (reference sequence). CDR3 size: 12 residues. CDR3 sequence (DNA): TGTGCCAGCAGTCCGCTTAAAGAGACCCAGTACTTC. As protein: CASSPLKETQYF.

Comment on this clone: One end of the junction does not line up with germline, which may come from a read error. The chain employs TRBV15 and TRBJ1-1; D unresolved. Germline V gene sequence: CDR1 LNHNV, CDR2 YYDKDF (reference sequence). This CDR3 has 15 amino acids. CDR3 residues: CATSRSSRSSPEAFF. The CDR3 DNA sequence: TGTGCCACCAGCAGATCGTCGAGATCGTCCCCTGAGGCTTTCTTT.

This chain links TRBV6-1 with TRBJ1-4, with D maybe TRBD1 (6 bases). The CDR3 spans 16 residues. Per the germline V gene, CDR1 is MNHNS and CDR2 is SASEGT. The V end was cut by 4 bases, the J end by 0 bases, with 12 bases between. CDR3 loop: CASSGNRVATNEKLFF. CDR3 nucleotide sequence: TGTGCCAGCAGTGGAAACAGGGTTGCAACTAATGAAAAACTGTTTTTT.

Notes on this clone: This sample includes further DNA sequences coding for the same CDR3. CDR3: CASSSGAGYNEQFF. The CDR3 DNA sequence: TGTGCCAGCAGTTCGGGAGCTGGCTACAATGAGCAGTTCTTC. This chain connects TRBV27 to TRBJ2-1; tentative D call: TRBD2 (6 bases). CDR3 length equals 14 residues. The V and J ends lost 4 bases and 3 bases respectively, with 10 bases between them. Germline assignment: CDR1 MNHEY and CDR2 SMNVEV (reference sequence).

V and J are TRBV9 and TRBJ2-3, with 10 bases aligning to TRBD1. There are 16 residues in the CDR3. Losses at the gene ends were 3 bases for V and 4 bases for J; bases not matched to a gene: 8. The V gene's germline CDR1 is SGDLS and CDR2 YYNGEE. CDR3 region: CASSAWDRGGSDTQYF. For the CDR3, the DNA is TGTGCCAGCAGCGCCTGGGACAGGGGAGGTTCAGATACGCAGTATTTT. Combining the CDR3 with reference TRBV9 and TRBJ2-3 gives the whole variable domain DSGVTQTPKHLITATGQRVTLRCSPRSGDLSVYWYQQSLDQGLQFLIQYYNGEERAKGNILERFSAQQFPDLHSELNLSSLELGDSALYFCASSAWDRGGSDTQYFGPGTRLTVL.

This chain connects TRBV6-5 to TRBJ1-6; D is unresolved. CDR3 length equals 15 residues. V was cut by 6 bases and J by 9 bases, with 18 bases left in between. Germline CDR1 is MNHEY and CDR2 is SVGAGI. CDR3 nucleotides: TGTGCCAGCAGACCGGACGGACTAAGAGCTTCACCCCTCCACTTT. Translation: CASRPDGLRASPLHF.

This chain links TRBV11-2 with TRBJ2-6, with D uncertain. Germline-derived CDR1 and CDR2 are SGHAT and FQNNGV. The germline V and J ends were trimmed by 5 bases and 0 bases, with 8 bases remaining between them. The CDR3 length is 15 residues. DNA for the CDR3: TGTGCCAGCAGCCCCCGCCGCTCTGGGGCCAACGTCCTGACTTTC. Its translation is CASSPRRSGANVLTF.

The J gene is TRBJ2-7, the V gene TRBV11-2; D ambiguous. The CDR3 is made up of 11 amino acids. Germline CDR1 and CDR2: SGHAT and FQNNGV. V was cut by 1 base and J by 6 bases, with 4 bases left in between. The CDR3 DNA reads as TGTGCCAGCAGCTTAGCTGCCGAGCAGTACTTC. It encodes CASSLAAEQYF.